These T cell receptor beta chains were read from a single sample in a study of cytomegalovirus exposure and HLA in healthy donors. Clones were sequenced by immunoSEQ multiplex PCR, and TCRdb holds only the in-frame ones, with some missing. There are about 59,000 clones in the sample; roughly 83% occur only once, and roughly 1.5% lies in the top ten. The sequenced material came from PBMCs. These receptors all stem from a human donor in good health. CDR3s include the opening cysteine and the closing phenylalanine or tryptophan. Each record gives: V gene, D gene, clone size, J gene, CDR3 DNA, CDR3 protein. D genes are given only for firm matches. Clone size is given for some rows only: seen once, a few or many times, or a class if the clone is expanded.

TRBV5-1	.	.	TRBJ2-2	TGCGCCAGCAGCTTGGCGAGCAACACCGGGGAGCTGTTTTTT	CASSLASNTGELFF
TRBV11-1	TRBD1	.	TRBJ2-1	TGTGCCAGCAGCCCCAGGGGGCGGGATGAGCAGTTCTTC	CASSPRGRDEQFF
TRBV6-1	.	.	TRBJ2-2	TGTGCCAGCAGTGAACAGCCGTTGCTAGCCCGCGCCGGGGAGCTGTTTTTT	CASSEQPLLARAGELFF
TRBV28	.	.	TRBJ2-7	TGTGCCAGCAGTTCCGGTAGCAGGGCCCCCTACGAGCAGTACTTC	CASSSGSRAPYEQYF
TRBV6-5	.	.	TRBJ1-1	TGTGCCAGCAGTTATTCCGGGGTATCGGCAGGCACTGAAGCTTTCTTT	CASSYSGVSAGTEAFF
TRBV13	TRBD1	.	TRBJ1-1	TGTGCCAGCAGCTTAGGCGGGACAGGGGCCACTGAAGCTTTCTTT	CASSLGGTGATEAFF
TRBV7-9	.	.	TRBJ2-5	TGTTCCAGCGACTCTTATGGAACGTACCAAGAGACCCAGTACTTC	CSSDSYGTYQETQYF
TRBV10-1	.	.	TRBJ2-2	TGCGCCAGCAGTGATAGGGGTGGGATCGCCGGGGAGCTGTTTTTT	CASSDRGGIAGELFF
TRBV11-3	.	.	TRBJ1-3	TGTGCCAGCCGTGACTCAACTGGAAACACCATATATTTT	CASRDSTGNTIYF
TRBV6-6	TRBD1	.	TRBJ2-1	TGTGCCAGCAGACTACTTGGGGACAGAGAGCAGTTCTTC	CASRLLGDREQFF
TRBV27	.	.	TRBJ2-6	TGTGCCAGCAGTTTATGGGGAGCTGGGGCCAACGTCCTGACTTTC	CASSLWGAGANVLTF
TRBV5-1	TRBD2	few	TRBJ2-3	TGCGCCAGCAGCTTGGGGGTGACTAGCGGGACGAACACAGATACGCAGTATTTT	CASSLGVTSGTNTDTQYF
TRBV18	TRBD2	.	TRBJ2-3	TGTGCCAGCTCACCCGTCCCCGGGGGGTGGAGCACAGATACGCAGTATTTT	CASSPVPGGWSTDTQYF
TRBV5-1	.	.	TRBJ2-3	TGCGCCAGCAGCTTCACAGGAGGGCCGGATACGCAGTATTTT	CASSFTGGPDTQYF
TRBV7-3	.	.	TRBJ2-1	TGTGCCAGCAGACCCCACTGGCGGCAAAATCCCTACAATGAGCAGTTCTTC	CASRPHWRQNPYNEQFF
TRBV7-2	.	.	TRBJ2-7	TGTGCCAGCAGCATCTCGTCCGGGATTTCCTACGAGCAGTACTTC	CASSISSGISYEQYF
TRBV4-2	TRBD2	few	TRBJ2-1	TGTGCCAGCAGCCAAATAACCGGGACTAGAGGCGATGAGCAGTTCTTC	CASSQITGTRGDEQFF
TRBV30	.	.	TRBJ2-1	TGTGCCTGGTTCCGGTGGGCCCCCTACAATGAGCAGTTCTTC	CAWFRWAPYNEQFF
TRBV5-4	.	.	TRBJ2-7	TGTGCCAGCAGCGTACCACTCGGGGACGAGCAGTACTTC	CASSVPLGDEQYF
TRBV6-1	TRBD1	.	TRBJ1-6	TGTGCCAGCAGTGAAGGGGACAGGGGGTATTCACCCCTCCACTTT	CASSEGDRGYSPLHF
TRBV29-1	.	.	TRBJ2-5	TGCAGCGTTGGGACAGCGAAAGAGACCCAGTACTTC	CSVGTAKETQYF
TRBV19	.	.	TRBJ1-1	TGTGCCAGTAGTTCCATCATGAACACTGAAGCTTTCTTT	CASSSIMNTEAFF
TRBV19	TRBD1	.	TRBJ2-5	TGTGCCAGTAGTGGAGTCTTTTTAGGGGACAGGGTACAAGAGACCCAGTACTTC	CASSGVFLGDRVQETQYF
TRBV18	TRBD1	.	TRBJ1-2	TGTGCCAGCTCACCGGTCAGGACAGGGGACTATGGCTACACCTTC	CASSPVRTGDYGYTF
TRBV20-1	.	.	TRBJ2-5	TGCAGTGCTATTTCTGTCGAGACCCAGTACTTC	CSAISVETQYF
TRBV28	TRBD2	.	TRBJ2-5	TGTGCCAGCAGGCTGAGACTAGCGGGAGAGGAGACCCAGTACTTC	CASRLRLAGEETQYF
TRBV7-9	TRBD2	.	TRBJ2-3	TGTGCCAGCAGCTCCGGGACTAGAAGCACAGATACGCAGTATTTT	CASSSGTRSTDTQYF
TRBV18	TRBD1	.	TRBJ2-3	TGTGCCAGCTCACCACCGACAGGGCCAGATACGCAGTATTTT	CASSPPTGPDTQYF
TRBV10-1	.	.	TRBJ2-1	TGCGCCAGCAGTGAAAGATCGGCAGGGGGGCTCAATGAGCAGTTCTTC	CASSERSAGGLNEQFF
TRBV27	.	.	TRBJ1-6	TGTGCCAGCAGACTCGTGGGGAAGGGGGTCGGGAATTCACCCCTCCACTTT	CASRLVGKGVGNSPLHF
TRBV15	TRBD1	.	TRBJ2-7	TGTGCCACCAGCAGAGATCCGGGACAGGGCGAGCAGTACTTC	CATSRDPGQGEQYF
TRBV5-4	TRBD2	.	TRBJ2-4	TGTGCCAGCAGCTTGGGAGCGGGGGCCTCAGCCAAAAACATTCAGTACTTC	CASSLGAGASAKNIQYF
TRBV9	TRBD1	.	TRBJ2-3	TGTGCCAGCAGCGTAATTGGGACAGTAGATACGCAGTATTTT	CASSVIGTVDTQYF
TRBV11-2	.	.	TRBJ2-4	TGTGCCAGCAGCTTACGTGGGAGTGGCGCGCAAAACATTCAGTACTTC	CASSLRGSGAQNIQYF
TRBV18	TRBD1	few	TRBJ2-7	TGTGCCAGCTCACCCGGGACAGGGGGCTCGTCCGAGCAGTACTTC	CASSPGTGGSSEQYF
TRBV7-2	.	.	TRBJ2-7	TGTGCCAGCAGCTTAGGAGGACAGAAATACGAGCAGTACTTC	CASSLGGQKYEQYF
TRBV11-2	.	.	TRBJ2-2	TGTGCCAGCAGGGGATTCAGGGCCGGGGAGCTGTTTTTT	CASRGFRAGELFF